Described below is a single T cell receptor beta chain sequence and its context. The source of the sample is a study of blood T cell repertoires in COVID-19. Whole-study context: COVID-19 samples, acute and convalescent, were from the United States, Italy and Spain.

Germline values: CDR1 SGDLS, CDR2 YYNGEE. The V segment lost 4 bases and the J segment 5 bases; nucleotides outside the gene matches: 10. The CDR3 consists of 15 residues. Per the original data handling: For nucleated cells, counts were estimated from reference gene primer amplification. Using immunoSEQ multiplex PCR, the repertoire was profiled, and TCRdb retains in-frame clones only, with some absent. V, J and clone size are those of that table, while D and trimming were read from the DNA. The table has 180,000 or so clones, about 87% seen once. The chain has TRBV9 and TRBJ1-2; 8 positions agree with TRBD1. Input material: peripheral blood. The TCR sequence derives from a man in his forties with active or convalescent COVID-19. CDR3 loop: CASSPAGTGLYGYTF. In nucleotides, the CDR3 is TGTGCCAGCAGCCCCGCCGGGACAGGACTTTATGGCTACACCTTC.